This entry lists 18 T cell receptor beta chains sequenced from one sample in a study of shared clonotypes between healthy human individuals. The assay was immunoSEQ multiplex PCR, and TCRdb's table has in-frame clones only and misses some. The profile shows about 2.4 million clones, around 94% of them singletons. Sequenced input: naive CD4+ T cells sorted from blood. Subset here: CD45RA+ positively selected. The source is a man between 18 and 29 years old in good health.

CDR3 residues: CASTMGGNEQFF. CDR3 DNA: TGTGCCAGCACGATGGGGGGCAATGAGCAGTTCTTC. The V call is TRBV6-1, the J call TRBJ2-1; tentatively, D is TRBD2 (6 bases). Germline CDR1 and CDR2: MNHNS and SASEGT. This CDR3 comprises 12 residues. V was pared by 7 bases and J by 6 bases, with 10 bases between.

The chain recombines TRBV7-9 with TRBJ2-1; a possible D gene is TRBD2 (6 bases). From germline, CDR1 is SEHNR and CDR2 FQNEAQ (reference sequence). The CDR3 sequence is 12 residues long. V lost 5 bases and J 14 bases, leaving 16 bases between the germline ends. The CDR3: CASSPMGGREFF. The CDR3 DNA follows: TGTGCCAGCAGCCCGATGGGGGGTCGCGAGTTCTTC.

DNA of the CDR3: TGTGCCAGCAGGGGACTAGCTGGCACCTACGAGCAGTACTTC. This codes for CASRGLAGTYEQYF. V and J are TRBV2 and TRBJ2-7; 9 positions match TRBD2. Germline CDR1 reads SNHLY; CDR2 reads FYNNEI. J lost 2 bases, V lost 6 bases, and 5 bases had no gene match. The CDR3 has 14 residues.

As regards this clone: This same CDR3 is encoded by further DNA sequences in the sample. This CDR3 is CASSLEGSNYGYTF. The CDR3, as DNA: TGCGCCAGCAGCTTGGAAGGGTCAAACTATGGCTACACCTTC. The chain joins TRBV5-1 to TRBJ1-2; unclear D gene. The germline V and J ends were trimmed by 0 bases and 2 bases, with 8 bases remaining between them. This CDR3 contains 14 residues. Germline values: CDR1 SGHRS, CDR2 YFSETQ.

This sequence joins TRBV19 and TRBJ2-7; no clear D gene. Germline loops: CDR1 LNHDA, CDR2 SQIVND (reference sequence). With 3 bases removed from V and 6 bases from J, the gap between germline ends came to 9 bases. The CDR3 loop spans 12 amino acids. CDR3: CASSIGPGEQYF. The CDR3 DNA reads as TGTGCCAGTAGTATTGGACCCGGCGAGCAGTACTTC.

About this clone: The sample has other DNA sequences that encode this CDR3 too. The chain uses TRBV7-9 and TRBJ2-5; TRBD1 might be the D (6 bases). The germline V gene encodes CDR1 SEHNR and CDR2 FQNEAQ (reference sequence). With 0 bases removed from V and 5 bases from J, the gap between germline ends came to 10 bases. The CDR3 covers 14 residues. In DNA, the CDR3 is TGTGCCAGCAGCTTAGCGGGGGCGTGGGAGACCCAGTACTTC. Its protein product is CASSLAGAWETQYF.

This chain joins TRBV4-3 and TRBJ1-6; D remains unclear. CDR3 length: 18 residues. Germline CDR1 is LGHNA and CDR2 is YSLEER. Between the trimmed V and J ends, which lost 1 base and 0 bases, there was a span of 13 bases. This CDR3 is CASSQAPGMSSYNSPLHF. DNA of the CDR3: TGCGCCAGCAGCCAAGCCCCGGGAATGAGCTCCTATAATTCACCCCTCCACTTT.

This sequence joins TRBV28 and TRBJ1-4; D gene ambiguous. Trimming left V 9 bases short and J 0 bases short, with 11 bases between. Germline CDR1 reads MDHEN; CDR2 reads SYDVKM. The CDR3 totals 14 residues. The CDR3 loop reads CASTQPTTNEKLFF. In nucleotides, the CDR3 is TGTGCCAGTACCCAACCCACAACTAATGAAAAACTGTTTTTT.

The chain couples TRBV14 to TRBJ2-1, with 11 bases aligning to TRBD2. Trimming at V came to 5 bases and at J to 2 bases, leaving 8 bases not matched to a gene. CDR1 is SGHDN, CDR2 FVKESK, per germline. The CDR3 length is 17 residues. In DNA, the CDR3 is TGTGCCAGCAGCTCAATAGCGGGAGGGCTGGCCTACAATGAGCAGTTCTTC. This gives the protein CASSSIAGGLAYNEQFF.

The chain carries TRBV5-6 and TRBJ2-7, with a possible D match to TRBD2 (6 bases). Trimming stripped 0 bases from V and 5 bases from J, with 9 bases between. This CDR3 has 13 residues. Per germline, CDR1 SGHDT and CDR2 YYEEEE. DNA for the CDR3: TGTGCCAGCAGCTTGGCAGGGAGGAACGAGCAGTACTTC. Its translation: CASSLAGRNEQYF.

The chain carries TRBV15 and TRBJ1-6, with D hard to call. The CDR3 consists of 18 residues. Germline CDR1 LNHNV, CDR2 YYDKDF (reference sequence). V was clipped by 3 bases and J by 1 base, with 16 bases between them. CDR3 bases: TGTGCCACCAGCAGGACTCAGCTTGGAAGGTCCTATAATTCACCCCTCCACTTT. Amino acid sequence: CATSRTQLGRSYNSPLHF. Drawing the rest from reference TRBV15 and TRBJ1-6, the complete variable domain is DAMVIQNPRYQVTQFGKPVTLSCSQTLNHNVMYWYQQKSSQAPKLLFHYYDKDFNNEADTPDNFQSRRPNTSFCFLDIRSPGLGDTAMYLCATSRTQLGRSYNSPLHFGNGTRLTVT.

The rearrangement uses TRBV10-3 and TRBJ2-5; D uncertain. Trimming pared 6 bases from V and 1 base from J, leaving 3 bases between. The CDR3 spans 11 residues. Germline values: CDR1 ENHRY, CDR2 SYGVKD. DNA of the CDR3: TGTGCCATCAGGGTCCAAGAGACCCAGTACTTC. It yields the protein CAIRVQETQYF.

The chain couples TRBV7-2 to TRBJ2-3, with D tentatively TRBD1 (6 bases). The CDR3 spans 16 residues. The germline CDR1 and CDR2 sequences are SGHTA and FQGNSA. V shed 1 base and J shed 2 bases, with 13 bases lying between them. The CDR3: CASSLGGGAITDTQYF. DNA for the CDR3: TGTGCCAGCAGCTTAGGTGGGGGCGCTATCACAGATACGCAGTATTTT. Full variable domain (rest looked up from reference TRBV7-2 and TRBJ2-3): GAGVSQSPSNKVTEKGKDVELRCDPISGHTALYWYRQSLGQGLEFLIYFQGNSAPDKSGLPSDRFSAERTGGSVSTLTIQRTQQEDSAVYLCASSLGGGAITDTQYFGPGTRLTVL.

This chain joins TRBV7-9 and TRBJ2-3; D is undetermined. The CDR3 spans 12 residues. From germline, CDR1 is SEHNR and CDR2 FQNEAQ (reference sequence). The CDR3 reads CAPSRLADTQYF. In DNA form, the CDR3 reads TGTGCTCCATCGCGGCTTGCGGATACGCAGTATTTT.

For this clone: Other nucleotide sequences in the sample specify the same CDR3. The rearrangement links TRBV5-1 to TRBJ1-5; 8 bases match TRBD1. The germline CDR1 and CDR2 sequences are SGHRS and YFSETQ. The V and J ends lost 3 bases and 4 bases, in that order; junction bases with no gene match: 3. The length of the CDR3 is 14 residues. CDR3 bases: TGCGCCAGCAGCTCAGGACAGGGAAATCAGCCCCAGCATTTT. Translation: CASSSGQGNQPQHF.

This chain joins TRBV10-1 and TRBJ2-7; 7 nucleotides line up with TRBD1. Trimming removed 3 bases from V and 4 bases from J; junction bases left unmatched: 9. The CDR3 is made up of 15 amino acids. Germline V gene lookup returns CDR1 WNHNN and CDR2 SYGVQD (reference sequence). CDR3 nucleotides: TGCGCCAGCAGTGACCCCCGAGGGGGCAAGTACGAGCAGTACTTC. Translating gives CASSDPRGGKYEQYF.

The chain couples TRBV2 to TRBJ2-3; 10 positions match TRBD2. V gave up 5 bases and J gave up 6 bases; unmatched junction bases: 5. The length of the CDR3 is 14 residues. Per germline, CDR1 SNHLY and CDR2 FYNNEI. CDR3 nucleotides: TGTGCCAGCAGTAGTAGTAGCGGGAGGGATACGCAGTATTTT. Amino acids: CASSSSSGRDTQYF.

The chain combines TRBV6-5 with TRBJ1-1, with a possible D match to TRBD1 (5 bases). CDR1 and CDR2 from the germline V gene are MNHEY and SVGAGI. The CDR3 extends over 15 amino acids. V lost 3 bases, J lost 5 bases, and 16 bases lay in between. CDR3 bases: TGTGCCAGCAGTTATGTGGCCAGGGTGGGAACTGAAGCTTTCTTT. Protein product: CASSYVARVGTEAFF.